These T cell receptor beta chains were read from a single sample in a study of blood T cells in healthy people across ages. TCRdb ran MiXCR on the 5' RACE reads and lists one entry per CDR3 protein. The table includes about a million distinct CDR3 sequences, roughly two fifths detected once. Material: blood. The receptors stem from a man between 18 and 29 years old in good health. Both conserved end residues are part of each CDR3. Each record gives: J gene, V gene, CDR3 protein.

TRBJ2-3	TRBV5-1	CASTDDLGPSDTQYF
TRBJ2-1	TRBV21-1	CASSKGGRANEQFF
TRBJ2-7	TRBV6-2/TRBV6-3	CATTPSGGSYEQYF
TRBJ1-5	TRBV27	CASSPLGNSNQPQHF
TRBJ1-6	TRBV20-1	CSTRDPQNNSPLHF
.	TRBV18	CASSLPKWGGSYNEQYF
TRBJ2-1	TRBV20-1	CSAREGGNEQFF
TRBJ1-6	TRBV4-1	CASSQGDRPGSYNSPLHF
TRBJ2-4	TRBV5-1	CASSPRTGNIQYF
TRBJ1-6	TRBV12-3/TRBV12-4	CASTLAGTRDNSPLHF
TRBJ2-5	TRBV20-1	CSAKTSEETQYF
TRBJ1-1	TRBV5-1	CASSLSGGFTEAFF
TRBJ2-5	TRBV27	CASASGTGWETQYF
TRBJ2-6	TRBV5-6	CASSSLDSGANVLTF